A single sample gave rise to the 2 T cell receptor beta chains below, sequenced in a study of cytomegalovirus exposure and HLA in healthy donors. PCR was performed using 60 Vbeta and 13 Jbeta primers. The assay was immunoSEQ multiplex PCR, and TCRdb's table has in-frame clones only and misses some. The sample holds 98,000 or so clones, approximately 77% seen once. Sequencing was carried out using PBMCs. The receptors originated from a female donor in good health and CMV-seronegative.

This clone was observed a few times. The V gene is TRBV21-1, the J gene TRBJ2-5; the D call of TRBD2 is as the table states it, not checked on the DNA. TRBV21-1 counts as a pseudogene. The CDR3 runs to 18 residues. The CDR3 DNA sequence: TGTGCCAGCAGCAAAGGAACTAGCGGGATACAACACCAAGAGACCCAGTACTTC. Protein: CASSKGTSGIQHQETQYF.

The genes are TRBV5-1 and TRBJ2-3; 8 bases map to TRBD2. The ends lost 2 bases at V and 5 bases at J; junction bases unmatched: 7. CDR1 and CDR2 (germline): SGHRS, YFSETQ. The CDR3 length is 15 residues. CDR3 DNA: TGCGCCAGCAGCTTTCCAGCGGGAGATGTAGATACGCAGTATTTT. Its translation is CASSFPAGDVDTQYF.